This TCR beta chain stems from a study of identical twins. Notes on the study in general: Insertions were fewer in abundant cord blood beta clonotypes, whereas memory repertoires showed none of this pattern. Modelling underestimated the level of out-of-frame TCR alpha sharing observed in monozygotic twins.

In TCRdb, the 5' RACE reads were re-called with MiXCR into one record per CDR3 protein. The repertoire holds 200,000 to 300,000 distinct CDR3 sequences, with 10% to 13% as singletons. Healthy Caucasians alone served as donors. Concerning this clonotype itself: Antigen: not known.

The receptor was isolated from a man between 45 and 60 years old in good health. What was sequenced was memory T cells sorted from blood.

The CDR3 DNA is TGTGCCAGCAGTTGGAGGGACGGGGACGCCCAGTACTTC. It codes for CASSWRDGDAQYF. The chain combines TRBV27 with TRBJ2-5; the D gene is possibly TRBD2 (6 bases). CDR1 is MNHEY and CDR2 is SMNVEV in the germline V gene (reference sequence). This CDR3 is 13 amino acids long. The V gene lost 4 bases and the J gene lost 9 bases, with 15 bases spanning the gap.